Listed below are T cell receptor beta chains from one sample, sequenced in a study of CD4 T cell repertoires in COVID-19. Measured with immunoSEQ multiplex PCR; TCRdb has only the in-frame clones, and not every one. Of some 80,000 clones listed, roughly 80% are singletons. Specimen: CD4+ T cells from peripheral blood, collected after recovery from COVID-19. These receptors were obtained from a human donor who had COVID-19. Both conserved end residues are part of each CDR3. Not every row has a clone size; where given, it reads once, few, many or a size class.

clone_size	v_call	j_call	cdr3_aa
.	TRBV5-1	TRBJ1-2	CASSLRQGDGYTF
.	TRBV19	TRBJ1-1	CASNTQGSNTEAFF
.	TRBV25-1	TRBJ2-1	CASGDRGIDEQFF
.	TRBV13	TRBJ2-2	CASSQDGGTGELFF
.	TRBV5-5	TRBJ2-1	CASSLVLAVNGYNEQFF
.	TRBV6-5	TRBJ1-6	CASRTGVSYNSPLHF
.	TRBV6-2/TRBV6-3	TRBJ2-5	CASSPLARGAGEETQYF
.	TRBV4-2	TRBJ2-3	CASSQGGPKDTQYF
.	TRBV3-1/TRBV3-2	TRBJ2-3	CASSQVLGRDTDTQYF
.	TRBV5-1	TRBJ1-3	CASSFSGDSGNTIYF
.	TRBV6-5	TRBJ2-7	CASSSKPDSYEQYF
.	TRBV18	TRBJ2-7	CASSPGGPYEQYF
.	TRBV3-1/TRBV3-2	TRBJ1-4	CASSPRDRGNEKLFF
.	TRBV19	TRBJ1-2	CASSPLEFAGPHGYTF
once	TRBV4-1	TRBJ2-7	CASSQGPLAGFEQYF
.	TRBV18	TRBJ2-1	CASSPPEGYNEQFF
.	TRBV5-1	TRBJ1-2	CASRSTGGYYGYTF